These T cell receptor beta chains were read from a single sample in a study of blood T cell repertoires in COVID-19. The method was immunoSEQ multiplex PCR; TCRdb's version includes in-frame clones alone and lacks a portion of them. The data contain 150,000 to 160,000 clones, 65% to 90% of them seen just once; the ten biggest clones take up 9% to 13%. Input material: peripheral blood. The receptors here all came from a woman aged 60-75 years with COVID-19, enrolled during active disease. Each CDR3 is given with its conserved first and last residue. Fields, in order: clone size, D gene, V gene, J gene, CDR3 protein, CDR3 DNA. D genes are given only for firm matches. Size values are once, few and many counts, or a class for expanded clones, and some rows have none.

abundance: .; d_gene: .; v_gene: TRBV27; j_gene: TRBJ2-1; CDR3aa: CASSWLRGTYNEQFF; CDR3nt: TGTGCCAGCAGTTGGTTGCGGGGAACCTACAATGAGCAGTTCTTC
abundance: .; d_gene: .; v_gene: TRBV19; j_gene: TRBJ1-5; CDR3aa: CASRPQGSQPQHF; CDR3nt: TGTGCCAGTAGACCTCAGGGGAGTCAGCCCCAGCATTTT
abundance: .; d_gene: .; v_gene: TRBV15; j_gene: TRBJ1-1; CDR3aa: CATSRQDRNTEAFF; CDR3nt: TGTGCCACCAGCAGACAAGACAGGAACACTGAAGCTTTCTTT
abundance: .; d_gene: .; v_gene: TRBV6-5; j_gene: TRBJ1-2; CDR3aa: CASSLDSAPYGYTF; CDR3nt: TGTGCCAGCAGCTTGGACAGTGCCCCCTACGGCTACACCTTC
abundance: .; d_gene: .; v_gene: TRBV10-3; j_gene: TRBJ2-1; CDR3aa: CAISTGTANNEQFF; CDR3nt: TGTGCCATCAGTACCGGGACTGCCAACAATGAGCAGTTCTTC
abundance: .; d_gene: TRBD2; v_gene: TRBV12-5; j_gene: TRBJ2-1; CDR3aa: CASGLAQGLAGGGEQFF; CDR3nt: TGTGCTAGTGGTTTGGCACAGGGACTAGCGGGGGGCGGTGAGCAGTTCTTC
abundance: many; d_gene: TRBD1; v_gene: TRBV12-3/TRBV12-4; j_gene: TRBJ1-2; CDR3aa: CASSDRGRDGYTF; CDR3nt: TGTGCCAGCAGTGACAGGGGAAGAGATGGCTACACCTTC
abundance: .; d_gene: .; v_gene: TRBV11-2; j_gene: TRBJ1-5; CDR3aa: CASSPGAYSNQPQHF; CDR3nt: TGTGCCAGCAGCCCTGGGGCTTATAGCAATCAGCCCCAGCATTTT
abundance: .; d_gene: .; v_gene: TRBV18; j_gene: TRBJ2-7; CDR3aa: CASSPREPGSYEQYF; CDR3nt: TGTGCCAGCTCACCAAGGGAGCCGGGATCCTACGAGCAGTACTTC
abundance: once; d_gene: TRBD1; v_gene: TRBV5-1; j_gene: TRBJ1-1; CDR3aa: CASSPWDRGDTEAFF; CDR3nt: TGCGCCAGCAGCCCATGGGACAGGGGGGACACTGAAGCTTTCTTT
abundance: few; d_gene: TRBD1; v_gene: TRBV5-4; j_gene: TRBJ2-6; CDR3aa: CASSWGQGAQGANVLTF; CDR3nt: TGTGCCAGCAGCTGGGGACAGGGGGCGCAGGGGGCCAACGTCCTGACTTTC
abundance: .; d_gene: .; v_gene: TRBV7-2; j_gene: TRBJ2-7; CDR3aa: CASSSIVDEQYF; CDR3nt: TGTGCCAGCAGCTCAATAGTAGACGAGCAGTACTTC
abundance: .; d_gene: .; v_gene: TRBV7-9; j_gene: TRBJ1-6; CDR3aa: CASSLERGGQYRGSPLHF; CDR3nt: TGTGCCAGCAGCTTAGAGCGTGGAGGGCAATATAGAGGGTCACCCCTCCACTTT
abundance: once; d_gene: .; v_gene: TRBV7-3; j_gene: TRBJ1-1; CDR3aa: CASSRSMNTEAFF; CDR3nt: TGTGCCAGCAGCCGGAGCATGAACACTGAAGCTTTCTTT
abundance: .; d_gene: .; v_gene: TRBV6-5; j_gene: TRBJ1-4; CDR3aa: CASRRGWANEKLFF; CDR3nt: TGTGCCAGCAGAAGGGGTTGGGCTAATGAAAAACTGTTTTTT
abundance: .; d_gene: TRBD2; v_gene: TRBV6-5; j_gene: TRBJ2-1; CDR3aa: CASRRLAGTYNEQFF; CDR3nt: TGTGCCAGCAGGCGACTAGCGGGGACCTACAATGAGCAGTTCTTC
abundance: .; d_gene: TRBD2; v_gene: TRBV5-1; j_gene: TRBJ2-1; CDR3aa: CASSSTASGGAGNEQFF; CDR3nt: TGCGCCAGCAGCTCGACGGCTAGCGGGGGGGCGGGTAATGAGCAGTTCTTC
abundance: .; d_gene: .; v_gene: TRBV29-1; j_gene: TRBJ1-2; CDR3aa: CSVEQGGVFGYTF; CDR3nt: TGCAGCGTTGAACAGGGAGGAGTGTTTGGCTACACCTTC
abundance: .; d_gene: TRBD1; v_gene: TRBV6-5; j_gene: TRBJ1-2; CDR3aa: CASSQGARGYTF; CDR3nt: TGTGCCAGCAGTCAGGGGGCGCGAGGCTACACCTTC
abundance: .; d_gene: TRBD1; v_gene: TRBV2; j_gene: TRBJ1-4; CDR3aa: CASSEALLLQGDNEKLFF; CDR3nt: TGTGCCAGCAGTGAAGCGCTTCTTCTGCAGGGGGATAATGAAAAACTGTTTTTT
abundance: .; d_gene: .; v_gene: TRBV10-3; j_gene: TRBJ1-1; CDR3aa: CAAESQGHRMNTEAFF; CDR3nt: TGTGCCGCTGAATCGCAGGGACATCGCATGAACACTGAAGCTTTCTTT
abundance: once; d_gene: .; v_gene: TRBV5-4; j_gene: TRBJ2-1; CDR3aa: CASSLLNEQFF; CDR3nt: TGTGCCAGCAGCCTCCTAAATGAGCAGTTCTTC
abundance: .; d_gene: .; v_gene: TRBV19; j_gene: TRBJ2-1; CDR3aa: CASSIRPLGEQFF; CDR3nt: TGTGCCAGTAGTATAAGACCGCTAGGTGAGCAGTTCTTC
abundance: .; d_gene: .; v_gene: TRBV4-1; j_gene: TRBJ1-2; CDR3aa: CASSQDPGDYGYTF; CDR3nt: TGCGCCAGCAGCCAAGATCCGGGGGACTATGGCTACACCTTC
abundance: .; d_gene: TRBD2; v_gene: TRBV24-1; j_gene: TRBJ2-2; CDR3aa: CATSARRDRGLAGKTGELFF; CDR3nt: TGTGCCACCAGTGCTCGCCGGGACAGGGGACTAGCGGGTAAAACCGGGGAGCTGTTTTTT
abundance: .; d_gene: .; v_gene: TRBV28; j_gene: TRBJ1-3; CDR3aa: CASSSRHTSGNTIYF; CDR3nt: TGTGCCAGCAGTTCCCGCCACACCTCTGGAAACACCATATATTTT
abundance: few; d_gene: TRBD2; v_gene: TRBV25-1; j_gene: TRBJ2-1; CDR3aa: CASSVAGNEQFF; CDR3nt: TGTGCCAGCAGTGTAGCGGGGAATGAGCAGTTCTTC
abundance: .; d_gene: .; v_gene: TRBV18; j_gene: TRBJ1-5; CDR3aa: CASSPTDQPQHF; CDR3nt: TGTGCCAGCTCACCGACAGATCAGCCCCAGCATTTT
abundance: .; d_gene: .; v_gene: TRBV29-1; j_gene: TRBJ2-1; CDR3aa: CSVDIDSFSYNEQFF; CDR3nt: TGCAGCGTTGATATTGACAGCTTCTCCTACAATGAGCAGTTCTTC
abundance: .; d_gene: .; v_gene: TRBV13; j_gene: TRBJ2-7; CDR3aa: CASRSGSGGSSYEQYF; CDR3nt: TGTGCCAGCAGGTCTGGGAGTGGCGGAAGCTCCTACGAGCAGTACTTC
abundance: .; d_gene: TRBD2; v_gene: TRBV10-3; j_gene: TRBJ2-1; CDR3aa: CAISEAASGKPRLANEQFF; CDR3nt: TGTGCCATCAGTGAGGCGGCTAGCGGGAAGCCCAGGTTAGCCAATGAGCAGTTCTTC
abundance: .; d_gene: .; v_gene: TRBV18; j_gene: TRBJ2-5; CDR3aa: CASSDRGSSGTNGETQYF; CDR3nt: TGTGCCAGCTCAGACAGGGGTTCTAGCGGGACCAACGGAGAGACCCAGTACTTC
abundance: once; d_gene: .; v_gene: TRBV7-2; j_gene: TRBJ1-1; CDR3aa: CASSLVQYTEAFF; CDR3nt: TGTGCCAGCAGCTTAGTACAGTACACTGAAGCTTTCTTT
abundance: .; d_gene: TRBD1; v_gene: TRBV5-1; j_gene: TRBJ1-1; CDR3aa: CASSWGQNPDTEAFF; CDR3nt: TGCGCCAGCAGCTGGGGACAGAATCCCGACACTGAAGCTTTCTTT
abundance: .; d_gene: TRBD1; v_gene: TRBV30; j_gene: TRBJ1-5; CDR3aa: CAWRGTGGGQPQHF; CDR3nt: TGTGCCTGGAGGGGGACAGGGGGCGGTCAGCCCCAGCATTTT
abundance: once; d_gene: TRBD2; v_gene: TRBV7-2; j_gene: TRBJ2-1; CDR3aa: CASSLSLAGSNEQFF; CDR3nt: TGTGCCAGCAGCTTATCACTAGCGGGGAGCAATGAGCAGTTCTTC
abundance: .; d_gene: TRBD1; v_gene: TRBV18; j_gene: TRBJ2-7; CDR3aa: CASSPGTGGSYEQYF; CDR3nt: TGTGCCAGCTCTCCTGGGACAGGGGGCTCCTACGAGCAGTACTTC
abundance: .; d_gene: .; v_gene: TRBV7-2; j_gene: TRBJ1-2; CDR3aa: CASSPLGGRDGYTF; CDR3nt: TGTGCCAGCAGCCCCCTGGGGGGAAGAGATGGCTACACCTTC
abundance: .; d_gene: TRBD1; v_gene: TRBV7-3; j_gene: TRBJ2-3; CDR3aa: CASSLDRGDTQYF; CDR3nt: TGTGCCAGCAGCTTGGACAGGGGTGATACGCAGTATTTT
abundance: .; d_gene: TRBD1; v_gene: TRBV7-2; j_gene: TRBJ1-5; CDR3aa: CASSLGTGGFRSNQPQHF; CDR3nt: TGTGCCAGCAGCTTGGGGACAGGGGGCTTTCGGAGCAATCAGCCCCAGCATTTT
abundance: .; d_gene: TRBD1; v_gene: TRBV5-1; j_gene: TRBJ1-1; CDR3aa: CASSPRGENTEAFF; CDR3nt: TGCGCCAGCAGCCCCAGGGGGGAGAACACTGAAGCTTTCTTT
abundance: .; d_gene: .; v_gene: TRBV18; j_gene: TRBJ2-5; CDR3aa: CASSPAVQETQYF; CDR3nt: TGTGCCAGCTCACCGGCAGTCCAAGAGACCCAGTACTTC
abundance: .; d_gene: TRBD1; v_gene: TRBV6-5; j_gene: TRBJ1-1; CDR3aa: CASSPGQGRGTEAFF; CDR3nt: TGTGCCAGCAGCCCAGGACAGGGCCGGGGCACTGAAGCTTTCTTT
abundance: .; d_gene: TRBD1; v_gene: TRBV13; j_gene: TRBJ2-7; CDR3aa: CASSTLQGARDYEQYF; CDR3nt: TGTGCCAGCAGCACCTTACAGGGGGCGAGGGACTACGAGCAGTACTTC
abundance: .; d_gene: .; v_gene: TRBV9; j_gene: TRBJ1-4; CDR3aa: CASSVVADGDEKLFF; CDR3nt: TGTGCCAGCAGCGTAGTAGCGGACGGTGATGAAAAACTGTTTTTT
abundance: .; d_gene: TRBD1; v_gene: TRBV19; j_gene: TRBJ1-2; CDR3aa: CASIKGQGESYGYTF; CDR3nt: TGTGCCAGTATCAAGGGACAGGGAGAATCCTATGGCTACACCTTC
abundance: .; d_gene: TRBD1; v_gene: TRBV3-1/TRBV3-2; j_gene: TRBJ2-5; CDR3aa: CASSQMGQSPETQYF; CDR3nt: TGTGCCAGCAGCCAAATGGGACAGTCCCCAGAGACCCAGTACTTC
abundance: .; d_gene: .; v_gene: TRBV7-2; j_gene: TRBJ1-1; CDR3aa: CASSLTRGLAFF; CDR3nt: TGTGCCAGCAGCTTAACTCGGGGGTTAGCTTTCTTT
abundance: .; d_gene: .; v_gene: TRBV5-1; j_gene: TRBJ1-4; CDR3aa: CASSLGGGAFEKLFF; CDR3nt: TGCGCCAGCAGCTTGGGGGGAGGTGCATTCGAAAAACTGTTTTTT
abundance: .; d_gene: .; v_gene: TRBV7-6; j_gene: TRBJ2-5; CDR3aa: CASSLPYGLGGIETQYF; CDR3nt: TGTGCCAGCAGCTTACCCTACGGACTAGGGGGAATAGAGACCCAGTACTTC
abundance: .; d_gene: TRBD1; v_gene: TRBV29-1; j_gene: TRBJ1-2; CDR3aa: CSVADRGYGYTF; CDR3nt: TGCAGCGTCGCAGACAGGGGATATGGCTACACCTTC
abundance: .; d_gene: .; v_gene: TRBV7-7; j_gene: TRBJ1-3; CDR3aa: CASSSGLGASGNTIYF; CDR3nt: TGTGCCAGCAGCTCAGGGTTGGGGGCCTCTGGAAACACCATATATTTT
abundance: .; d_gene: .; v_gene: TRBV24-1; j_gene: TRBJ1-4; CDR3aa: CATSEGGDGTEKLFF; CDR3nt: TGTGCCACCAGTGAGGGGGGGGACGGGACAGAAAAACTGTTTTTT
abundance: .; d_gene: TRBD1; v_gene: TRBV5-1; j_gene: TRBJ2-1; CDR3aa: CASSPRTGGNEQFF; CDR3nt: TGCGCCAGCAGCCCTCGGACAGGGGGCAATGAGCAGTTCTTC
abundance: .; d_gene: .; v_gene: TRBV5-1; j_gene: TRBJ2-1; CDR3aa: CASSLDWSSYNEQFF; CDR3nt: TGCGCCAGCAGCCTTGACTGGAGCTCCTACAATGAGCAGTTCTTC
abundance: .; d_gene: TRBD1; v_gene: TRBV6-2/TRBV6-3; j_gene: TRBJ2-3; CDR3aa: CASSLPGQGVTDTQYF; CDR3nt: TGTGCCAGCAGTCTCCCGGGACAGGGGGTAACAGATACGCAGTATTTT
abundance: .; d_gene: TRBD1; v_gene: TRBV25-1; j_gene: TRBJ2-2; CDR3aa: CASSVRDSVTGELFF; CDR3nt: TGTGCCAGCAGTGTCCGGGACAGCGTCACCGGGGAGCTGTTTTTT